These 11 T cell receptor beta chains came from one sample sequenced in a study of beta chain features in type 1 diabetes. Study-wide points: Shorter TCRB CDR3s, moderately but significantly so, were found in Type 1 diabetes patients in all four CD4+ subsets.

The sequenced template was cDNA made from the entire isolated RNA. TCRdb keeps only in-frame clones here, not all; method: immunoSEQ multiplex PCR. The sample has about 160,000 clones, roughly 9% seen once. Their antigens remain unidentified. Sequencing was performed on central memory CD4+ T cells from blood. These receptors originate from a woman aged 30 to 39 with type 1 diabetes.

The V call is TRBV11-2, the J call TRBJ2-5, with D tentatively TRBD2 (6 bases). The germline V gene encodes CDR1 SGHAT and CDR2 FQNNGV. CDR3 length equals 16 residues. V lost 1 base to trimming and J lost 4 bases, with 16 bases between them. In DNA form, the CDR3 reads TGTGCCAGCAGCTTAGGTGGGGCGCCGGGAGCAGAGACCCAGTACTTC. Translated: CASSLGGAPGAETQYF.

The genes are TRBV29-1 and TRBJ2-3; D is undetermined. The ends were cut back, 6 bases at V and 0 bases at J, with 16 bases in the middle. This CDR3 is built from 15 residues. The V gene's germline CDR1 is SQVTM and CDR2 ANQGSEA. CDR3 bases: TGCAGCGTGACCCCCCGAGGAAGAAGCACAGATACGCAGTATTTT. Translation gives CSVTPRGRSTDTQYF.

The chain carries TRBV5-1 and TRBJ2-2, with unresolved D. V shed 0 bases and J shed 6 bases, with 6 bases lying between them. The germline gives CDR1 SGHRS, CDR2 YFSETQ. The CDR3 sequence is 13 residues long. The CDR3: CASSLAVAGELFF. CDR3 DNA: TGCGCCAGCAGCTTGGCTGTAGCCGGGGAGCTGTTTTTT.

The chain carries TRBV25-1 and TRBJ2-2; 7 bases are a match to TRBD2. Germline V lookup: CDR1 MGHDK, CDR2 SYGVNS. The V and J ends lost 4 bases and 0 bases, in that order; junction bases with no gene match: 5. The CDR3 is 16 residues long. CDR3 in amino acids: CASSGLAAPNTGELFF. In nucleotides, the CDR3 is TGTGCCAGCAGTGGCCTAGCGGCCCCGAACACCGGGGAGCTGTTTTTT.

The J gene is TRBJ2-5, the V gene TRBV5-1; TRBD1 matches 8 bases. Germline V CDR1 and CDR2: SGHRS, YFSETQ. The CDR3 has 14 amino acids. With 6 bases clipped from V and 3 bases from J, the junction kept 7 bases outside the gene matches. CDR3 loop: CASTRDRTEETQYF. For the CDR3, the DNA is TGCGCCAGCACCAGGGACAGGACGGAAGAGACCCAGTACTTC.

V and J are TRBV5-4 and TRBJ2-3, with D possibly being TRBD2 (6 bases). From germline, CDR1 is SGHNT and CDR2 YYREEE (reference sequence). Trimming left V 1 base short and J 7 bases short, with 16 bases between. CDR3 length equals 15 residues. Written as DNA, the CDR3 is TGTGCCAGCAGCTTGTGGCGGGGCCTTGGTAATACGCAGTATTTT. Translated, it gives CASSLWRGLGNTQYF.

This chain links TRBV15 with TRBJ2-1; 8 bases agree with TRBD2. From germline, CDR1 is LNHNV and CDR2 YYDKDF (reference sequence). V shed 3 bases and J 5 bases; nucleotides not matched to a gene: 9. CDR3 length equals 16 residues. CDR3 amino acids: CATSRSGSHGDNEQFF. The CDR3 coding sequence is TGTGCCACCAGCAGGAGCGGGAGTCACGGCGACAATGAGCAGTTCTTC.

The V call is TRBV12-5, the J call TRBJ2-1; D is undetermined. Deletions cut 7 bases from V and 6 bases from J, with 13 bases between. Per the germline V gene, CDR1 is LGHNT and CDR2 is FRNRAP. The CDR3 runs 13 residues. As DNA, the CDR3 is TGTGCTAGTGAGAGTCTGTGGGCCAATGAGCAGTTCTTC. Translated: CASESLWANEQFF.

In its sample, this clone was seen a few times. The genes are TRBV5-6 and TRBJ2-2; tentatively, D is TRBD2 (5 bases). The CDR3 extends over 15 amino acids. Between the trimmed V and J ends, which lost 4 bases and 6 bases, there was a span of 16 bases. Per germline, CDR1 SGHDT and CDR2 YYEEEE. CDR3 residues: CASSRPGAGPGELFF. The CDR3 DNA sequence: TGTGCCAGCAGCCGTCCCGGCGCGGGCCCCGGGGAGCTGTTTTTT.

The chain joins TRBV18 to TRBJ2-1; the D gene is possibly TRBD2 (6 bases). Germline-derived CDR1 and CDR2 are KGHSH and LQKENI. This CDR3 region has 15 residues. V dropped 4 bases and J dropped 2 bases, with 12 bases sitting between them. The CDR3 coding sequence is TGTGCCAGCTCACAGTTGCGGGACCCCTACAATGAGCAGTTCTTC. Its protein is CASSQLRDPYNEQFF.

This clone has more than one count but fewer than ten. J is TRBJ2-2 and V is TRBV2; TRBD2 matches at 7 bases. CDR1 is SNHLY and CDR2 is FYNNEI in the germline V gene. The CDR3 is 17 amino acids. J gave up 1 base and V 6 bases, and 11 bases lay outside the gene matches. CDR3 residues: CASRTGALAENTGELFF. The CDR3 DNA reads TGTGCCAGCAGGACGGGAGCGCTAGCGGAGAACACCGGGGAGCTGTTTTTT.